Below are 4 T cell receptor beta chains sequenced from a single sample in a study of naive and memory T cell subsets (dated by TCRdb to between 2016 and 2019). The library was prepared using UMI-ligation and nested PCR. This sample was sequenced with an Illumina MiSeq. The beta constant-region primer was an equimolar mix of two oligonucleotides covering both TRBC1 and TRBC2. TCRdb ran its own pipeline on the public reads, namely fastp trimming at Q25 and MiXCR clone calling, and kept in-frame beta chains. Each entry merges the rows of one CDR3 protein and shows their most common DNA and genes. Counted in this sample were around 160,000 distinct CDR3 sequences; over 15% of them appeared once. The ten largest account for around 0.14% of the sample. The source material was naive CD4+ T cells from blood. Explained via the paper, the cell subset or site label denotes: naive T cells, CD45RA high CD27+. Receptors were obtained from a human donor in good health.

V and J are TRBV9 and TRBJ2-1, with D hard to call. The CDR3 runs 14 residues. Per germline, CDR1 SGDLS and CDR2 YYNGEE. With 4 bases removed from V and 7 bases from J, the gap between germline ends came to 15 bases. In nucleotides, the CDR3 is TGTGCCAGCAGCCCCCGCGAGGTAGGGAATGAGCAGTTCTTC. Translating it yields CASSPREVGNEQFF.

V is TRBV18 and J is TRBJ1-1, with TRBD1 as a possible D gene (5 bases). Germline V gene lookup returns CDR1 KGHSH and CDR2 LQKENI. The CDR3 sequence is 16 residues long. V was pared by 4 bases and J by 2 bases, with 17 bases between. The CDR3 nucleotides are TGTGCCAGCTCACTCGGCGTGGCGGGGACCAACACTGAAGCTTTCTTT. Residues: CASSLGVAGTNTEAFF.

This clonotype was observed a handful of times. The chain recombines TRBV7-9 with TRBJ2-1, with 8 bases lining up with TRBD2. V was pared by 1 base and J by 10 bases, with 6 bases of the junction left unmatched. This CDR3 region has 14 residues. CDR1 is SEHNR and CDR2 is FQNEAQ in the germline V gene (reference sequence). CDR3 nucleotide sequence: TGTGCCAGCAGCTTAGGAGCGGGAGTAGGGGAGCAGTTCTTC. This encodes CASSLGAGVGEQFF. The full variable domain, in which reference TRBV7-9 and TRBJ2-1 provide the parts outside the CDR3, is DTGVSQNPRHKITKRGQNVTFRCDPISEHNRLYWYRQTLGQGPEFLTYFQNEAQLEKSRLLSDRFSAERPKGSFSTLEIQRTEQGDSAMYLCASSLGAGVGEQFFGPGTRLTVL.

CDR3 loop: CASRPETGVGFEAFF. The DNA for the CDR3 is TGCGCCAGCAGGCCAGAGACAGGGGTTGGGTTTGAAGCTTTCTTT. The V call is TRBV5-1, the J call TRBJ1-1, with 8 bases lining up with TRBD1. CDR3 length equals 15 residues. Germline loops: CDR1 SGHRS, CDR2 YFSETQ. Losses at the gene ends were 5 bases for V and 7 bases for J; bases not matched to a gene: 13.